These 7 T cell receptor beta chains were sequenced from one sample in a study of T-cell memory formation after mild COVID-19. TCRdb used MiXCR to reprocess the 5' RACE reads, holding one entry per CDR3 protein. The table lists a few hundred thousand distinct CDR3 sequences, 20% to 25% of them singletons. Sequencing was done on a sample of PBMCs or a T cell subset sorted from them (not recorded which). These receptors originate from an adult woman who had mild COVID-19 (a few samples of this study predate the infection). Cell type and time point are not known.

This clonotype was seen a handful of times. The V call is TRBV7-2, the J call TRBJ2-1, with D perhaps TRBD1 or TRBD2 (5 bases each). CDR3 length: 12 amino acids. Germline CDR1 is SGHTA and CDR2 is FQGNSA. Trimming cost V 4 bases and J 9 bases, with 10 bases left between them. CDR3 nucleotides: TGTGCCAGCAGCTGGGGGAGTGGTGAGCAGTTCTTC. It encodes CASSWGSGEQFF.

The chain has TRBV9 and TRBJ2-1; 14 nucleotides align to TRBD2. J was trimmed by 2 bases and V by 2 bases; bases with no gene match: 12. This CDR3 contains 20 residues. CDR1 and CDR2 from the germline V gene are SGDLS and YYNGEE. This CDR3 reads CASSVRPGLAGARTYNEQFF. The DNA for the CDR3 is TGTGCCAGCAGCGTTCGGCCGGGACTAGCGGGAGCAAGAACCTACAATGAGCAGTTCTTC.

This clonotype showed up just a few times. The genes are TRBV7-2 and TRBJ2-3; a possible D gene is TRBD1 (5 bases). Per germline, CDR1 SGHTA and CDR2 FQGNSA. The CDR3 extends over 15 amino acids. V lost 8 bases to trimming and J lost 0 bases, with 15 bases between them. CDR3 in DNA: TGTGCCAGCGGGGCTTCGTACTCTAGCACAGATACGCAGTATTTT. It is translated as CASGASYSSTDTQYF.

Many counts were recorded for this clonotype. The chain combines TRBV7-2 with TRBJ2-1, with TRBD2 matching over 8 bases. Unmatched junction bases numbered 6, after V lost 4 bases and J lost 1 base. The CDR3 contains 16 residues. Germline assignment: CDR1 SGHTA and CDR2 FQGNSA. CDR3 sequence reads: CASSSQAGVSYNEQFF. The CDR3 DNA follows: TGTGCCAGCAGCTCCCAAGCGGGAGTTTCCTACAATGAGCAGTTCTTC.

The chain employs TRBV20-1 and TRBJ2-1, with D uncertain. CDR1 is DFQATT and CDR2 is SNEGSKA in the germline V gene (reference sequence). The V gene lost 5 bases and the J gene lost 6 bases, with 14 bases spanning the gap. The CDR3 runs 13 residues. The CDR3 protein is CSALTLVSNEQFF. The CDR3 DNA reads TGCAGTGCTTTGACCCTTGTATCCAATGAGCAGTTCTTC.

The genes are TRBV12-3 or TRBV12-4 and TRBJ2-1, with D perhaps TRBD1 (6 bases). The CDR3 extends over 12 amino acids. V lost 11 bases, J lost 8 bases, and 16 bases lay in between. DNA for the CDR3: TGTGCCGTAAGGGGCAGGGGCGATGAGCAGTTCTTC. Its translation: CAVRGRGDEQFF.

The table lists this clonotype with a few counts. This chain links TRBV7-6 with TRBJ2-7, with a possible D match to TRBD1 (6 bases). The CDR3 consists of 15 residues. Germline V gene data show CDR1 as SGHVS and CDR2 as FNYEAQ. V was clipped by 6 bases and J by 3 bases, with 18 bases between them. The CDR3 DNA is TGTGCCAGCAGTTCCAAACAGGGAGTGAGCTACGAGCAGTACTTC. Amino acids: CASSSKQGVSYEQYF.